Listed below are T cell receptor beta chains from one sample, sequenced in a study of cytomegalovirus exposure and HLA in healthy donors. Sequencing was performed with immunoSEQ multiplex PCR; in TCRdb, only in-frame clones are kept and a portion is missing. The sample lists 170,000 or so clones; about four fifths were seen once. Sequenced material: PBMCs. Receptors were obtained from a man aged 25 to 45 in good health and CMV-seropositive. Each CDR3 is given with its conserved first and last residue. D genes are given only for firm matches. Expanded clones are given a class, and other clones once, few, many or no size at all.

d_gene	v_gene	abundance	j_gene	CDR3nt	CDR3aa
-	TRBV5-6	-	TRBJ2-2	TGTGCCAGCAGCTGGGAACAGGCTACCGGGGAGCTGTTTTTT	CASSWEQATGELFF
TRBD2	TRBV10-3	-	TRBJ2-2	TGTGCCATCAGTGGCGAGACTAGCGGGAGAAACACCGGGGAGCTGTTTTTT	CAISGETSGRNTGELFF
-	TRBV5-1	-	TRBJ2-2	TGCGCCAGCATCACGGGTCCTCGCCCCGGGGAGCTGTTTTTT	CASITGPRPGELFF
TRBD1	TRBV6-4	-	TRBJ1-4	TGTGCCAGAAACAGGGGGCGCGGTGAAAAACTGTTTTTT	CARNRGRGEKLFF
TRBD2	TRBV5-1	-	TRBJ2-1	TGCGCCAGCAGCTTGGGGCTAGCGGGGGGAGGGAATGAGCAGTTCTTC	CASSLGLAGGGNEQFF
-	TRBV10-3	-	TRBJ2-3	TGTGCCATCAGTGGTTTCGGGGACACAGATACGCAGTATTTT	CAISGFGDTDTQYF
TRBD2	TRBV4-1	once	TRBJ2-1	TGCGCCAGCAGCCAAGTGGGACTAGCGGGAGGACCTAGCTCCTACAATGAGCAGTTCTTC	CASSQVGLAGGPSSYNEQFF
TRBD2	TRBV29-1	-	TRBJ2-3	TGCAGCGCCATGCCCCCTAGCGGGAGCTTTTCAGATACGCAGTATTTT	CSAMPPSGSFSDTQYF
-	TRBV6-1	few	TRBJ1-1	TGTGCCAGCACCAGGGACACATTGGGGACTGAAGCTTTCTTT	CASTRDTLGTEAFF
TRBD2	TRBV4-1	-	TRBJ2-1	TGCGCCAGCAGCCATAGCGGGGACTCCTACAATGAGCAGTTCTTC	CASSHSGDSYNEQFF
TRBD2	TRBV9	few	TRBJ2-7	TGTGCCAGCAGCAGGACTAGCGGGAGCTCCTACGAGCAGTACTTC	CASSRTSGSSYEQYF